This T cell receptor (beta chain) came from a study of human T cells and chemical hapten exposure. Study-level information: Patch tests put 0.01% DPC on the upper back, read at 6 days. Whole-study findings and limits: Patch test score showed a positive correlation with PT1 expanded TCR counts.

There are a few counts of this clonotype. No antigen is known for it. Via MiXCR, TCRdb re-called the RACE reads, giving one row per CDR3 protein. The table lists 110,000 or so distinct CDR3 sequences, about a tenth of them singletons. The time point: patch test 2, 6 weeks after DPC sensitization. Treatment indicated: therapeutic diphenylcyclopropenone sensitization with weekly scalp DPC. The CDR3 extends over 15 amino acids. V dropped 6 bases and J dropped 5 bases, with 17 bases sitting between them. The germline CDR1 and CDR2 sequences are MNHEY and SVGEGT. The TCR was taken from a woman in her forties with alopecia areata. Some clones in this sample may be carry-over from other donors' samples. Source: whole blood, taken in connection with sensitization to the hapten diphenylcyclopropenone (DPC). The genes are TRBV6-2 or TRBV6-3 and TRBJ2-1; D is possibly TRBD1 (6 bases). CDR3 nucleotides: TGTGCCAGCAGAGTGACAGGACCAACTCACAATGAGCAGTTCTTC. This translates into CASRVTGPTHNEQFF.